The present TCR beta chain was sequenced within a study of T cell clonality in common variable immunodeficiency. General study results and limits: Common variable immunodeficiency TCR beta sequences reportedly had fewer deletions and N-nucleotide insertions. Authors noted CVID clonality's cause needs subpopulation repertoire sequencing.

At least ten counts were recorded for this clone. The antigen is undetermined. The read falls 3 residues short of the CDR3 end, and the missing part is taken from the germline J gene. Control and CVID samples contributed equal amounts of genomic DNA. Here immunoSEQ multiplex PCR was the method, and the copy in TCRdb shows in-frame clones only, minus some. This sample has over 35,000 clones, each found more than once. V dropped 10 bases and J dropped 5 bases, with 20 bases sitting between them. This CDR3 contains 14 residues. The chain employs TRBV12-3 or TRBV12-4 and TRBJ2-5; TRBD1 or TRBD2 may be the D gene (5 bases each). Material: peripheral blood mononuclear cells. The TCR sequence derives from a person between 18 and 75 years old in good health. The part of the CDR3 DNA that was read is TGTGCCACTAGAACTGGGGCGGAGGAGGAGACC. Translating gives CATRTGAEEET. The whole CDR3 sequence is CATRTGAEEETQYF.